The clone carrying this T cell receptor (beta chain) has only a few counts. TCRdb reanalysed the PCR reads using MiXCR and keeps one entry per CDR3 protein. Of 400,000 to 600,000 distinct CDR3 sequences in the sample, over 20% were seen once. Naive CD8 sequencing libraries were generated from about 21,000 to 970,000 sorted cells, with 10%, 30% or 50% RNA as input. A CD8+CD4-CCR7+CD45RA+ gate was used to sort naive CD8 T cells. V was pared by 0 bases and J by 4 bases, with 7 bases between. Germline loops: CDR1 MGHRA, CDR2 YSYEKL. The CDR3 totals 13 residues. This sample was included in a study of molecular identifiers for immune sequencing clone quantification. Background on the study: RNA from approximately 20,000 or 98,000 naive CD8 cells was split five ways in replicates, with four sequenced.

The source material was naive CD8+ T cells from blood, with Jurkat cell RNA spiked in. Subset described: FACS-sorted CD8+CD4-CCR7+CD45RA+ naive T cells. This sequence joins TRBV4-1 and TRBJ2-7; D remains ambiguous. This sequence was found in a human donor in good health. Some libraries in this study had Jurkat cell RNA spiked in. CDR3 residues: CASSQDLWYEQYF. Written as DNA, the CDR3 is TGCGCCAGCAGCCAAGATCTGTGGTACGAGCAGTACTTC.